This T cell receptor beta chain was captured in a study of molecular identifiers for immune sequencing clone quantification (dated 2018 in TCRdb). About the investigation overall: For a replicate experiment, RNA from roughly 18,000 or 92,000 naive CD8 T cells was divided into five aliquots, and four of the five aliquots were sequenced. The study was a methods study using CD8 T cells to benchmark molecular-identifier clustering-based TCR repertoire sequencing (MIDCIRS) and TCR RNA copy counting. Study-level results and caveats: Spiked-in Jurkat TCR RNA equal to a single cell's worth was reported to be detectable even within one million naive CD8 T cells. Identical TCR molecules sharing a barcode could cause highly expanded clone sizes to be underestimated. Naive libraries contained spiked-in Jurkat TCR RNA (approximately nine copies' worth), which is not part of the donor repertoire. Modeling estimated roughly 3 recovered TCR RNA copies per cell, compared with about 10 by digital PCR, which implies roughly 29% capture efficiency. When barcode sub-clustering was not used, chimeric consensus sequences inflated TCR diversity, with chimeras reaching as high as 47%. Clones above 20 RNA copies held over 99% of molecules in CMV-specific effector cells but under 1% in naive cells.

Naive CD8 T cell libraries were made from 20,000 to 1,000,000 sorted cells using 10%, 30% or 50% of purified RNA. Naive CD8 T cells were FACS-sorted as CD8+CD4-CCR7+CD45RA+ on a BD FACSAria II into RLT Plus buffer. Nine to eleven TCR copies' worth of Jurkat RNA were spiked into roughly 19,000-1,000,000 naive CD8 T cell samples to test detection sensitivity. Enrichment of CD8 T cells was performed with RosetteSep CD8+ T Cell Enrichment Cocktail and Ficoll-Paque, after which ACK red cell lysis was carried out. V is cut back by 0 bases and J by 7 bases, with 13 bases in the junction unmatched. The germline V gene encodes CDR1 SGDLS and CDR2 YYNGEE. The CDR3, cysteine through phenylalanine, is 17 amino acids long. The entry retains the CDR3 DNA only, 51 bases that are in frame from base 1. This clonotype was recorded at least ten times. Its recognized antigen is unknown. It has no much larger one-base neighbor in the sample; base qualities were not kept.

Receptor amplification or capture employed PCR. TCRdb lists the instrument as Illumina HiSeq 4000. Bulk TCR libraries were prepared as previously described, using TCR primers listed in Table S5. Purification of total RNA was performed with the Qiagen AllPrep DNA/RNA kit. Before analysis, reads from multiple sequencing runs of the same library were pooled. The paper's data handling went like this. Reads were retained only if an exact TCR constant sequence was present, and the retained reads were trimmed to 150 nt and grouped according to their 12-nt molecular barcodes. Reads within each barcode group were sub-clustered using a 15% Levenshtein threshold, and quality-weighted consensus sequences were constructed for each RNA molecule. Non-functional sequences were excluded, and lower-count sequences lying one edit away from another sequence were also excluded. Barcode sub-clusters with fewer than 20% of the maximum read count were removed, based on fitting two negative binomial distributions. TCRdb trimmed public reads at Q25 via fastp, called clones via MiXCR and kept in-frame beta chains. CDR3 protein duplicates are merged, each entry listing the most common genes and DNA. In this record, the V and J calls reflect TCRdb's handling and not the investigators' own analysis. The sample profile shows about 640,000 distinct CDR3 sequences; 15% to 20% of them were found once. Clones ranked in the top ten supply under 0.95% of the sample.

This receptor was obtained from a human donor in good health. Some libraries in this study had Jurkat cell RNA spiked in. This sequence uses TRBV9 and TRBJ2-5; TRBD2 matches 9 bases in the middle. Sequenced: naive CD8+ T cells from blood, with Jurkat cell RNA spiked in. This specimen's cell subset or site label, interpreted: FACS-sorted CD8+CD4-CCR7+CD45RA+ naive T cells. The CDR3 amino acid sequence is: CASSVALGGRVGGTQYF. At the DNA level, the sequence is TGTGCCAGCAGCGTAGCTCTAGGCGGGAGGGTCGGCGGGACCCAGTACTTC.